Listed below are T cell receptor beta chains from one sample, sequenced in a study of CD8 T cells in ankylosing spondylitis. In TCRdb, the 5' RACE reads were re-called with MiXCR into one record per CDR3 protein. This table has about 130,000 distinct CDR3 sequences, roughly a tenth appearing once. The sequenced material came from blood, either unsorted or a sorted T cell fraction (not recorded which). Receptors were obtained from a male donor with ankylosing spondylitis or in good health (not recorded which). The CDR3 runs from the conserved cysteine through the conserved F or W. Fields, in order: CDR3 protein, V gene, J gene.

CASSLAALSRGATDTQYF	TRBV5-1	TRBJ2-3
CSARDSWQGGIYEQYF	TRBV20-1	TRBJ2-7
CASSFGGQETQYF	TRBV7-2	TRBJ2-5
CRPGLAGGGNIQYF	TRBV20-1	TRBJ2-4
CCARAFGLAGRDNEQFF	TRBV20-1	TRBJ2-1
CASRASSEQYF	TRBV5-6	TRBJ2-7
CASGPRGLSGANVLTF	TRBV6-1	TRBJ2-6
CASSLSGDPSTDTQYF	TRBV7-3	TRBJ2-3
CSVAGEYTEAFF	TRBV29-1	TRBJ1-1
CCARGSGTAYNYNEQFF	TRBV20-1	TRBJ2-1
CASSLPPWGLSYEQYF	TRBV11-1	TRBJ2-7
CASSINTGELFF	TRBV12-3/TRBV12-4	TRBJ2-2
CASSLARDELFF	TRBV5-1	TRBJ2-2
CASSQGHRGKADTQYF	TRBV4-3	TRBJ2-3
CASSQDRNSPLHF	TRBV14	TRBJ1-6
CASSPRPTGGGGYQETQYF	TRBV18	TRBJ2-5
CAISETWGQETQYF	TRBV10-3	TRBJ2-5
CSARDIRTGQGTALLFF	TRBV20-1	TRBJ1-4
CASSSGLRYGYTF	TRBV6-2/TRBV6-3	TRBJ1-2
CASSPTSASYEQYF	TRBV18	TRBJ2-7